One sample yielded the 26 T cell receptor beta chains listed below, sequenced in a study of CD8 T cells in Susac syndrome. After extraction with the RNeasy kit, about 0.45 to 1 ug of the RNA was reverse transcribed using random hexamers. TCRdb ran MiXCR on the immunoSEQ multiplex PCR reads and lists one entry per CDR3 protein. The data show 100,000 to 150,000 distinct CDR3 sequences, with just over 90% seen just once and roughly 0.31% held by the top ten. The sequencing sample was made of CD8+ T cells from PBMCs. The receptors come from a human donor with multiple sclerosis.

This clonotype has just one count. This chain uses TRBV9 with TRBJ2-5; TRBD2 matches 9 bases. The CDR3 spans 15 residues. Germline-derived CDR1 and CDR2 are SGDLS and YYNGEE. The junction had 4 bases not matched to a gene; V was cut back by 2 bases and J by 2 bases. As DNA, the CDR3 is TGTGCCAGCAGCGTTAGCGGGGGCCCACAAGAGACCCAGTACTTC. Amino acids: CASSVSGGPQETQYF.

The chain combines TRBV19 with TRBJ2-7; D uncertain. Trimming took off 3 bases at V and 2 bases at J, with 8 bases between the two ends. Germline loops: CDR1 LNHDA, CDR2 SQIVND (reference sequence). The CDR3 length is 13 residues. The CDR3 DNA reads TGTGCCAGTAGTATGAGGACGGCCTACGAGCAGTACTTC. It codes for CASSMRTAYEQYF.

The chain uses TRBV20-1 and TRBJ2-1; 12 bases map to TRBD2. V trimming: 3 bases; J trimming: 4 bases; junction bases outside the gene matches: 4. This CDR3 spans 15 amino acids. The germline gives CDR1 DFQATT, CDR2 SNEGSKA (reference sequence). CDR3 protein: CSARAGLAGYNEQFF. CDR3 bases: TGCAGTGCTAGGGCGGGACTAGCGGGTTACAATGAGCAGTTCTTC.

CDR3 in DNA: TGTGCCAGCAGCTTAGCGCCTAGCGGGGGGGGACACAATGAGCAGTTCTTC. It translates to CASSLAPSGGGHNEQFF. The V and J genes are TRBV7-9 and TRBJ2-1; 12 nucleotides agree with TRBD2. This CDR3 comprises 17 residues. The V segment lost 0 bases and the J segment 5 bases; nucleotides outside the gene matches: 5. Germline V gives CDR1 SEHNR, CDR2 FQNEAQ (reference sequence).

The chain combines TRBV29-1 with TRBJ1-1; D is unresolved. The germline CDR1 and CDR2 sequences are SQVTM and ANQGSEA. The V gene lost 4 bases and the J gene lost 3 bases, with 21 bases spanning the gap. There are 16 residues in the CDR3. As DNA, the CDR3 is TGCAGCGTTGTGGGCGTTTGGGGTTCCCCGGACACTGAAGCTTTCTTT. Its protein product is CSVVGVWGSPDTEAFF.

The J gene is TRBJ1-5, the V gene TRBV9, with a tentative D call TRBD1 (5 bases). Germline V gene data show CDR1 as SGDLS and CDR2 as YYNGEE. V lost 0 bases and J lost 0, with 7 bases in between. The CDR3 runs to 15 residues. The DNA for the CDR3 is TGTGCCAGCAGCGTAGGGGGGTATAGCAATCAGCCCCAGCATTTT. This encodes CASSVGGYSNQPQHF.

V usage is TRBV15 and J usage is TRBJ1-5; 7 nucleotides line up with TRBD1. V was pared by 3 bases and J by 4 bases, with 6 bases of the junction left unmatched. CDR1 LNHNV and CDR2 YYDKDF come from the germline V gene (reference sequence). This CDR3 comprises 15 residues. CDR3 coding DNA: TGTGCCACCAGCAGCGCCGGGACAGATAATCAGCCCCAGCATTTT. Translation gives CATSSAGTDNQPQHF.

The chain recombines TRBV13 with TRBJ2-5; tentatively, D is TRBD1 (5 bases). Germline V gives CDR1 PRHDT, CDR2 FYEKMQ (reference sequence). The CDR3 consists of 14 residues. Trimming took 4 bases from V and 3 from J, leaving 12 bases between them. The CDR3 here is CASSSAQDEETQYF. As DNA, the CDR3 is TGTGCCAGCAGCTCGGCACAGGACGAAGAGACCCAGTACTTC.

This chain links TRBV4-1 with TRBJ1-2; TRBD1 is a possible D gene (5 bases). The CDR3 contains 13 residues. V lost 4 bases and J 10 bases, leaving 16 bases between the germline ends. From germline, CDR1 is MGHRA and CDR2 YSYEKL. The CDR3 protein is CASSRTGPGYYTF. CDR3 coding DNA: TGCGCCAGCAGCCGGACGGGCCCAGGGTACTACACCTTC.

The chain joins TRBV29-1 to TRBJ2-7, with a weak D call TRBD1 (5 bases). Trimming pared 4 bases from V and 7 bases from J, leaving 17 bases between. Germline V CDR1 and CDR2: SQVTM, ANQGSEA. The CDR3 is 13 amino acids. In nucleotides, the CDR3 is TGCAGCGTTGGCTTTGGGGCGTCAGATGAGCAGTACTTC. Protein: CSVGFGASDEQYF.

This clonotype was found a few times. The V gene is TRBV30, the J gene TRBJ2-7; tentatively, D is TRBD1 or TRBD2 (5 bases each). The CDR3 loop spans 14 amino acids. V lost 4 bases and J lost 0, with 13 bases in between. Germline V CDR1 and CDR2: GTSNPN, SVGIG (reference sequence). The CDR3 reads CAWTPGTDSYEQYV. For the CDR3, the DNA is TGTGCCTGGACTCCCGGGACCGACTCCTACGAGCAGTACGTC.

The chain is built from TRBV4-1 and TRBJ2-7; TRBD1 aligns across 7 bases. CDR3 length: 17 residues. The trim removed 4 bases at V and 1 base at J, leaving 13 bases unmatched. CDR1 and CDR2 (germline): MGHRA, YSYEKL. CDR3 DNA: TGCGCCAGCAGCCCTTACTTTAAGGGGGCGCGTTCCTACGAGCAGTACTTC. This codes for CASSPYFKGARSYEQYF.

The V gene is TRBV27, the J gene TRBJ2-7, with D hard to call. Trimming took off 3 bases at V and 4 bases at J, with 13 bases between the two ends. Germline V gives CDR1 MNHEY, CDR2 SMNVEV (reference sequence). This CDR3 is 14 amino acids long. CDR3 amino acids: CASSLARDGYEQYV. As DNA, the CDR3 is TGTGCCAGCAGTTTGGCCCGCGATGGGTACGAGCAGTACGTC.

This CDR3 reads CSARDLRGLGIGEQYF. In nucleotides, the CDR3 is TGCAGTGCTAGAGATCTCAGGGGGCTAGGTATTGGGGAGCAGTACTTC. The chain recombines TRBV20-1 with TRBJ2-7; 8 bases fit TRBD1. CDR1 DFQATT and CDR2 SNEGSKA come from the germline V gene (reference sequence). The CDR3 loop spans 16 amino acids. With V trimmed by 0 bases and J by 7 bases, 14 bases remained unmatched.

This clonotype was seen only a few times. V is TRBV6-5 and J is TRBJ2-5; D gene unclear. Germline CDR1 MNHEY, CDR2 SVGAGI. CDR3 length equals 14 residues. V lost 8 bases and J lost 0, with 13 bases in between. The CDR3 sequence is CASRESEYQETQYF. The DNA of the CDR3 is TGTGCCAGCCGCGAGTCGGAGTACCAAGAGACCCAGTACTTC.

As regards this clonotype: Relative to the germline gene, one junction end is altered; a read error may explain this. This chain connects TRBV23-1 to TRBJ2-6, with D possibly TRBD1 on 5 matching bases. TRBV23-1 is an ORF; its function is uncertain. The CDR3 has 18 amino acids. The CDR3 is CASSQSRFRSSGASVLTF. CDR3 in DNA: TGCGCCAGCAGTCAATCTCGTTTCAGGAGCTCTGGGGCCAGCGTCCTGACTTTC.

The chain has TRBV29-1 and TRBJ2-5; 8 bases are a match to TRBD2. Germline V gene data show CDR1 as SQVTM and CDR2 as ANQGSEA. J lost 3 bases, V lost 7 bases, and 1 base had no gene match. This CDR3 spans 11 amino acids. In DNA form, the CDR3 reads TGCAGCGCCGGGGGGGAAGAGACCCAGTACTTC. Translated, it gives CSAGGEETQYF.

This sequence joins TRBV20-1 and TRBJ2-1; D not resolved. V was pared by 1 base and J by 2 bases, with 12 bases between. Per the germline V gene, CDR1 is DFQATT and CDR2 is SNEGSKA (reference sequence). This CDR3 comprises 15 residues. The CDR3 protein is CSARAKTRPYNEQFF. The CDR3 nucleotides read TGCAGTGCTAGAGCGAAGACCCGGCCCTACAATGAGCAGTTCTTC.

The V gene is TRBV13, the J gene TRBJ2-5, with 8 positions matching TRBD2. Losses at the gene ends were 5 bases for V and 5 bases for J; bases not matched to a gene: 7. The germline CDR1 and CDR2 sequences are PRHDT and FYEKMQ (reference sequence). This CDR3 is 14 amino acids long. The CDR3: CASSPGTSGETQYF. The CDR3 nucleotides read TGTGCCAGCAGCCCCGGGACTAGTGGTGAGACCCAGTACTTC.

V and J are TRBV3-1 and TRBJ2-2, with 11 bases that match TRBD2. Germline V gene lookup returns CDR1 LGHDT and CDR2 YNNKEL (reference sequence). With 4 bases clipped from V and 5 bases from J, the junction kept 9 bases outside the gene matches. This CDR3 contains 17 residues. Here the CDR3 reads CASSPRLAGYQTGELFF. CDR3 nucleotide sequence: TGTGCCAGCAGCCCTCGACTAGCGGGATATCAAACCGGGGAGCTGTTTTTT.

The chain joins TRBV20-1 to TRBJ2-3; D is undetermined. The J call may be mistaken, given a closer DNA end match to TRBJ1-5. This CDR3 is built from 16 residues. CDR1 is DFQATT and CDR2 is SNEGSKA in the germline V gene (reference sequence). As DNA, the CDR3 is TGCAGTGCTAGAGATCTCGAGCTGCCTAGCACAGATACGCAGCATTTT. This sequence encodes CSARDLELPSTDTQHF.

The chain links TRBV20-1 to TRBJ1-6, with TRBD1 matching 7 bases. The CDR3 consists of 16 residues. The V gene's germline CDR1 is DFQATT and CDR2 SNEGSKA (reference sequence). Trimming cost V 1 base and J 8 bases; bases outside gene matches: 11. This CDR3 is CSARVKGAYVDSPLHF. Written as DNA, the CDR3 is TGCAGTGCTAGAGTTAAGGGGGCATACGTCGATTCACCCCTCCACTTT.

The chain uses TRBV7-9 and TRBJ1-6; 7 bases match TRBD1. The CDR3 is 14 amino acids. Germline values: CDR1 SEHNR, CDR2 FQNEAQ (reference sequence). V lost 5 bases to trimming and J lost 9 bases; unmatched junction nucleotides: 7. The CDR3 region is CASSLDREISPLHF. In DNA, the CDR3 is TGTGCCAGCAGCCTAGACAGGGAGATTTCACCCCTCCACTTT.

The CDR3 sequence: CASSLASASLNEQFF. The DNA of the CDR3 is TGTGCCAGCAGCTTAGCGTCGGCTAGCCTCAATGAGCAGTTCTTC. The rearrangement uses TRBV7-8 and TRBJ2-1; D possibly corresponds to TRBD2 (5 bases). V was pared by 0 bases and J by 6 bases, with 12 bases between. Germline V lookup: CDR1 SGHVS, CDR2 FQNEAQ. The CDR3 extends over 15 amino acids.

CDR3 bases: TGTGCCAGCAGCGCGCTGGGGGGACTAGCGGGTTCATCGGGCGAGCAGTACGTC. Translation: CASSALGGLAGSSGEQYV. J is TRBJ2-7 and V is TRBV7-8; 12 positions match TRBD2. CDR1 and CDR2 from the germline V gene are SGHVS and FQNEAQ. The CDR3 extends over 18 amino acids. With 5 bases clipped from V and 6 bases from J, the junction kept 17 bases outside the gene matches.

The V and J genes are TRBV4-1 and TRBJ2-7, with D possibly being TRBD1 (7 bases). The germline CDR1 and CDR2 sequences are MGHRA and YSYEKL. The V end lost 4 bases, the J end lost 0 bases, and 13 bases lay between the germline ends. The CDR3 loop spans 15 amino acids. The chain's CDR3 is CASSLRQGGSYEQYF. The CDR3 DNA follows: TGCGCCAGCAGCCTCAGACAGGGAGGCTCCTACGAGCAGTACTTC.